These 15 T cell receptor beta chains were all obtained from the same sample, sequenced in a study of metastatic and nonmetastatic thyroid tumors. Every patient underwent thyroid surgery untreated. TCRdb re-processed the PCR reads through MiXCR. The sample has some 86,000 clones, around 13% seen once; the top ten hold 7% to 9%. Material: tumor tissue. Receptors were obtained from a female donor with papillary thyroid cancer or a benign thyroid nodule (not recorded which). Some clones in this sample may be carry-over from other donors' samples.

This clone was observed a few times. The chain uses TRBV10-3 and TRBJ1-2; a possible D gene is TRBD1 (5 bases). The CDR3 contains 16 residues. V was shortened by 5 bases and J by 3 bases, with 19 bases between the two germline ends. The germline V gene encodes CDR1 ENHRY and CDR2 SYGVKD. The CDR3: CAISPPVDRTYYGYTF. The DNA of the CDR3 is TGTGCCATCAGTCCTCCGGTAGACAGAACTTACTATGGCTACACCTTC.

On this clone itself: This specimen includes other DNA sequences encoding the same CDR3. The rearrangement links TRBV20-1 to TRBJ2-3; 7 positions match TRBD2. From germline, CDR1 is DFQATT and CDR2 SNEGSKA (reference sequence). V was pared by 3 bases and J by 1 base, with 10 bases of the junction left unmatched. This CDR3 is built from 16 residues. CDR3 loop: CSASRAVAGRTDTQYF. Here the CDR3 DNA reads TGCAGTGCTAGTCGTGCGGTAGCGGGCCGCACAGATACGCAGTATTTT.

With respect to this clone: This may come from a read error, since a much larger clone is one base off. The same CDR3 also results from other DNA sequences found in this sample. The J gene is TRBJ1-4, the V gene TRBV12-3 or TRBV12-4; the D is unclear. Trimming removed 6 bases at V and 5 bases at J, with 13 bases between. The length of the CDR3 is 14 residues. In DNA, the CDR3 is TGTGCCAGCAGCTTTGTTGGGCAGAATGAAAAACTGTTTTTT. It specifies CASSFVGQNEKLFF.

This rearrangement joins TRBV20-1 to TRBJ2-1; D remains ambiguous. This CDR3 spans 15 amino acids. Germline-derived CDR1 and CDR2 are DFQATT and SNEGSKA (reference sequence). Trimming shortened V by 1 base and J by 0 bases, and 10 bases separated the two germline ends. The CDR3 loop reads CSARGGEDSYNEQFF. For the CDR3, the DNA is TGCAGTGCTAGAGGTGGCGAAGACTCCTACAATGAGCAGTTCTTC.

As concerns this clone: With a much larger clone just one base away, this may be a read error. V and J are TRBV20-1 and TRBJ1-4; the D is unclear. This CDR3 has 16 amino acids. CDR1 is DFQATT and CDR2 is SNEGSKA in the germline V gene (reference sequence). CDR3: CIARVPRQVPNEKLFF. Here the CDR3 DNA reads TGCATTGCTAGAGTCCCAAGGCAGGTGCCTAATGAAAAACTGTTTTTT.

This clone was seen only a few times. The junction and the germline gene differ at one end; a read error may be behind it. The chain is built from TRBV2 and TRBJ1-2, with 9 bases aligning to TRBD1. This CDR3 contains 15 residues. The germline gives CDR1 SNHLY, CDR2 FYNNEI. CDR3 amino acids: CASSPYRDRAHGYTF. The CDR3 DNA sequence: TGCGCCAGCAGTCCTTACCGGGACAGGGCCCATGGCTACACCTTC.

Ten or more counts support this clone. Other DNA sequences within the sample encode an identical CDR3. The chain joins TRBV15 to TRBJ2-5; the match to TRBD2 covers 7 bases. The germline V gene encodes CDR1 LNHNV and CDR2 YYDKDF (reference sequence). V shed 11 bases and J 5 bases; nucleotides not matched to a gene: 14. The CDR3 is made up of 14 amino acids. The CDR3 sequence is CASHGGGSGETQYF. The CDR3 DNA is TGTGCCTCCCACGGCGGCGGGAGTGGGGAGACCCAGTACTTC.

As regards this clone: This may come from a read error, since a much larger clone is one base off. The chain has TRBV5-1 and TRBJ2-7; D unclear. The V gene lost 1 base and the J gene lost 1 base, with 3 bases spanning the gap. CDR3 length equals 12 residues. Germline V CDR1 and CDR2: SGHRS, YFSETQ. CDR3 coding DNA: TGCGCCAGCAGCTTGTATTCCTACGAGCAGTACTTC. Translating gives CASSLYSYEQYF.

Comment on this clone: A much larger clone is a single base away; this may be a read error. This chain uses TRBV4-1 with TRBJ2-2; 10 nucleotides agree with TRBD2. V was pared by 2 bases and J by 4 bases, with 7 bases of the junction left unmatched. The CDR3 contains 17 residues. CDR1 is MGHRA and CDR2 is YSYEKL in the germline V gene. CDR3 in amino acids: CASSQPSGSGCTGELFF. The CDR3, as DNA: TGCGCCAGCAGCCAACCTAGCGGGAGCGGGTGCACCGGGGAGCTGTTTTTT.

A note on this clone: Given a much more abundant clone one base away, this may be a read error. The chain has TRBV4-1 and TRBJ2-7, with TRBD2 as a possible D gene (5 bases). The germline gives CDR1 MGHRA, CDR2 YSYEKL. Trimming removed 2 bases at V and 0 bases at J, with 14 bases between. This CDR3 region has 16 residues. The CDR3 DNA reads TGCGCCAGCAGCCAAATTGACGGGATGTACTCCTACGAGCAGTACTTC. Its protein product is CASSQIDGMYSYEQYF.

In this sample, this clone turned up many times. The rearrangement uses TRBV28 and TRBJ2-5, with D perhaps TRBD2 (5 bases). Germline CDR1 is MDHEN and CDR2 is SYDVKM. The CDR3 is 16 amino acids. V lost 2 bases and J lost 5, with 18 bases in between. In nucleotides, the CDR3 is TGTGCCAGCAGTTTACTACTCGGAGCGAGGGAGGAGACCCAGTACTTC. Translation gives CASSLLLGAREETQYF.

This clone was seen more than once but under ten times. Possible read error: a much larger clone is one base away. CDR3 sequence (DNA): TGTGCCATCAGGATGGAAATACAAGAGACCAAGTACTTC. This codes for CAIRMEIQETKYF. J is TRBJ2-5 and V is TRBV10-3, with no clear D. Germline loops: CDR1 ENHRY, CDR2 SYGVKD. CDR3 length: 13 residues.

The table lists this clone with many counts. This chain links TRBV2 with TRBJ1-3; D unclear. The CDR3 totals 16 residues. The V end lost 8 bases, the J end lost 0 bases, and 17 bases lay between the germline ends. CDR1 and CDR2 from the germline V gene are SNHLY and FYNNEI. In nucleotides, the CDR3 is TGTGCCAGCTCTTTAGGCGCATCAGTCTCTGGAAACACCATATATTTT. Amino acids: CASSLGASVSGNTIYF.

This clone was detected a few times. Mismatch with germline at one junction end may stem from a read error. The sample holds other DNA sequences that translate to the same CDR3. This rearrangement joins TRBV12-3 or TRBV12-4 to TRBJ1-1; no reliable D call. This CDR3 has 14 residues. The CDR3 region is CASSLGSYGTEAFF. The CDR3 DNA reads as TGTGCCAGCAGTTTAGGGTCTTATGGCACTGAGGCTTTCTTT.

This clone came up many times. Distinct nucleotide sequences in the sample also encode this CDR3. This sequence joins TRBV24-1 and TRBJ2-1; 11 bases map to TRBD2. There are 16 residues in the CDR3. The germline gives CDR1 KGHDR, CDR2 SFDVKD. J was trimmed by 7 bases and V by 4 bases; bases with no gene match: 8. The CDR3 here is CATSDPVSGRGNEQFF. The CDR3 DNA reads TGTGCCACCAGTGACCCTGTTAGCGGGAGGGGTAATGAGCAGTTCTTC.